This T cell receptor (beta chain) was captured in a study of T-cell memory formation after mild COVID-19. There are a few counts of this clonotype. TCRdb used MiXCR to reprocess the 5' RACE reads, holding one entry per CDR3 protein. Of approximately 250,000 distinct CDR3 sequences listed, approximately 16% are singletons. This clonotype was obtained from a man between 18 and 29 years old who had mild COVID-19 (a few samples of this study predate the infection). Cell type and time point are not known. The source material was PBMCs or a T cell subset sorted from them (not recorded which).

CDR3 protein: CASSLTYRASAYGYTF. The CDR3 DNA follows: TGTGCCAGCAGCTTGACCTACAGGGCTTCGGCCTATGGCTACACCTTC. The gene calls are TRBV5-5 and TRBJ1-2, with a possible D match to TRBD1 (6 bases). The CDR3 loop spans 16 amino acids. Trimming took 1 base from V and 4 from J, leaving 17 bases between them. Germline V gene sequence: CDR1 SGHKS, CDR2 YYEKEE (reference sequence). Variable domain in full (rest from reference TRBV5-5 and TRBJ1-2): DAGVTQSPTHLIKTRGQQVTLRCSPISGHKSVSWYQQVLGQGPQFIFQYYEKEERGRGNFPDRFSARQFPNYSSELNVNALLLGDSALYLCASSLTYRASAYGYTFGSGTRLTVV.